The clone carrying this TCR beta chain occurred once. The antigen remains undetermined. The data originate from a study of T cell responses to AZD1222 COVID-19 vaccine. Broader study findings: Donors in the cohort were predominantly white British and more often female, and clonal diversity was possibly underestimated. Spike-specific TCRs gained breadth and depth after people received two AZD1222 doses. Seropositive AZD1222 recipients at baseline numbered only five to seven.

This CDR3 has 13 residues. The V end was cut by 1 base, the J end by 5 bases, with 8 bases between. From germline, CDR1 is SNHLY and CDR2 FYNNEI. Here immunoSEQ multiplex PCR was the method, and the copy in TCRdb shows in-frame clones only, minus some. Of some 81,000 clones listed, 70% to 90% are singletons. Both about-4-week and about-12-week second-dose recipients were combined. This clonotype was sampled from an adult who received the AZD1222 COVID-19 vaccine. This material consisted of peripheral blood, taken 28 days after the second AZD1222 dose. V gene TRBV2 combines with J gene TRBJ2-5; no clear D. In DNA, the CDR3 is TGTGCCAGCAGTGAAGGCCTCTTTGAGACCCAGTACTTC. This sequence encodes CASSEGLFETQYF.